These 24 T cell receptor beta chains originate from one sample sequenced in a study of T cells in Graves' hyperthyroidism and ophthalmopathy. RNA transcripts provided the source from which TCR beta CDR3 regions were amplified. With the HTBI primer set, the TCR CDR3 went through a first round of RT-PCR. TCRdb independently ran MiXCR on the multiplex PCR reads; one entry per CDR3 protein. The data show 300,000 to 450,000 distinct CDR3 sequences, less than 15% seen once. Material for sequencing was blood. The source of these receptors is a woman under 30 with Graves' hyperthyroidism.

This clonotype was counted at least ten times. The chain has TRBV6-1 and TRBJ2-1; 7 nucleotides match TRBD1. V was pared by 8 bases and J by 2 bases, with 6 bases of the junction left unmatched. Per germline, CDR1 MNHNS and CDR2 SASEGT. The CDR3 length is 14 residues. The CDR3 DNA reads TGTGCCAGCGGGCGACAGGGCCCCTACAATGAGCAGTTCTTC. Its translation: CASGRQGPYNEQFF.

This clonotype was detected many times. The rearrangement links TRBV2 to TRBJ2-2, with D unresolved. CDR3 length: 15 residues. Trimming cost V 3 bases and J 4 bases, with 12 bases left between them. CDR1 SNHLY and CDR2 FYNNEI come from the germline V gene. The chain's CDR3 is CASSEGLSGTGELFF. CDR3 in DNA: TGTGCCAGCAGTGAGGGGTTATCGGGCACCGGGGAGCTGTTTTTT.

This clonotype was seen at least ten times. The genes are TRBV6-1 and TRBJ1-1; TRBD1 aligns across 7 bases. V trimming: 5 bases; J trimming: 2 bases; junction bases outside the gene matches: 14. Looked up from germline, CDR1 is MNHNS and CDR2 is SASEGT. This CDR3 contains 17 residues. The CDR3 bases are TGTGCCAGCAGTTCCCTAGGGGCAGGGGGGGTCAACACTGAAGCTTTCTTT. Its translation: CASSSLGAGGVNTEAFF.

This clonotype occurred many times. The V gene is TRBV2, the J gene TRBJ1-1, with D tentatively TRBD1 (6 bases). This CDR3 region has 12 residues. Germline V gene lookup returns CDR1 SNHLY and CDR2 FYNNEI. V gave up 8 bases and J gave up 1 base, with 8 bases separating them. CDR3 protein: CASRQENTEAFF. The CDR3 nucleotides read TGTGCCAGCCGACAGGAGAACACTGAAGCTTTCTTT. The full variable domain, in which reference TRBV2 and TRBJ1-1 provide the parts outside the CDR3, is EPEVTQTPSHQVTQMGQEVILRCVPISNHLYFYWYRQILGQKVEFLVSFYNNEISEKSEIFDDQFSVERPDGSNFTLKIRSTKLEDSAMYFCASRQENTEAFFGQGTRLTVV.

The CDR3 DNA follows: TGTGCTCGCTGGTGGAAAGCGAACACTGAAGCTTTCTTT. It yields the protein CARWWKANTEAFF. The gene calls are TRBV6-2 or TRBV6-3 and TRBJ1-1; D remains unclear. The CDR3 has 13 amino acids. Germline V gives CDR1 MNHEY, CDR2 SVGEGT.

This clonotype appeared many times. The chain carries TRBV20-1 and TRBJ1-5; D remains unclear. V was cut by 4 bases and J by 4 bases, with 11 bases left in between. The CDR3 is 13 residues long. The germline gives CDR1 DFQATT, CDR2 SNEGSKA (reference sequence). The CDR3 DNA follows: TGCAGTGCTAAACGGGAAGTTAATCAGCCCCAGCATTTT. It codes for CSAKREVNQPQHF.

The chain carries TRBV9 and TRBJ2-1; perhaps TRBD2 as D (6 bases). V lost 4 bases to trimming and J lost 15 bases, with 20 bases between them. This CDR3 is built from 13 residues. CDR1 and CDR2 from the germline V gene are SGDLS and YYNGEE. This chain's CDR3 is CASSPSIAVGAFF. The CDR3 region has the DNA TGTGCCAGCAGCCCATCAATAGCGGTAGGAGCGTTCTTC.

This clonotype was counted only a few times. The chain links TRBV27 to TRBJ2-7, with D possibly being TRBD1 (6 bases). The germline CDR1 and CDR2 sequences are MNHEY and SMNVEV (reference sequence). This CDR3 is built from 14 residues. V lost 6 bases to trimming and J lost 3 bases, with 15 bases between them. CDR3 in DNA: TGTGCCAGCAGCTTTAATGACAGGTTCTACGAGCAGTACTTC. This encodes CASSFNDRFYEQYF.

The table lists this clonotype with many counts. The CDR3 protein is CATSDSGVGAFF. The CDR3 DNA is TGTGCCACCAGTGATTCGGGAGTGGGAGCTTTCTTT. The chain has TRBV24-1 and TRBJ1-1; D is ambiguous. This CDR3 is built from 12 residues. Trimming stripped 2 bases from V and 10 bases from J, with 10 bases between. Germline CDR1 KGHDR, CDR2 SFDVKD.

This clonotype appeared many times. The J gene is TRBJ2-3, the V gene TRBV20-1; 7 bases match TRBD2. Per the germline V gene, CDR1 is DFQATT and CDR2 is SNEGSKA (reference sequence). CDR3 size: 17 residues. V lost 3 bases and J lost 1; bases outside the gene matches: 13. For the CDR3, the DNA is TGCAGTGCTAGCCCCCCCACGGCGGGAGCCCGCACAGATACGCAGTATTTT. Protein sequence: CSASPPTAGARTDTQYF.

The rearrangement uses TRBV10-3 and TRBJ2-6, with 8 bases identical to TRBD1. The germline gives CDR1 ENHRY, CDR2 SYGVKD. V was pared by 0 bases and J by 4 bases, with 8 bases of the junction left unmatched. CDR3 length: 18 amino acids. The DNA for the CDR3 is TGTGCCATCAGTGAGTCTCGGACAGGGACCCCCGGGGCCAACGTCCTGACTTTC. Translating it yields CAISESRTGTPGANVLTF.

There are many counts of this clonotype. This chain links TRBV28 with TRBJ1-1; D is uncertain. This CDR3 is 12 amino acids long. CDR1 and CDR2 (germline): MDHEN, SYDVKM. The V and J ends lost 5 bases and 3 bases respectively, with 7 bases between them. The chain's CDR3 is CASSKEDTEAFF. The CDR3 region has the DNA TGTGCCAGCAGTAAGGAGGACACTGAAGCTTTCTTT.

CDR3 loop: CASSPGQYLNYGYTF. The CDR3 DNA follows: TGTGCCAGCTCACCAGGGCAGTACCTAAACTATGGCTACACCTTC. The gene calls are TRBV18 and TRBJ1-2; D ambiguous. The germline CDR1 and CDR2 sequences are KGHSH and LQKENI. The CDR3 is 15 residues long. Trimming shortened V by 2 bases and J by 2 bases, and 12 bases separated the two germline ends.

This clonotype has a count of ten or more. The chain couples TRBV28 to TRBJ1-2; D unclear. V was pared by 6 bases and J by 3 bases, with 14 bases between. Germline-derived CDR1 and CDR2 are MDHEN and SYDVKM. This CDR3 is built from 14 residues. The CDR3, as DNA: TGTGCCAGCAGGCCCGGCACGGAAGACTATGGCTACACCTTC. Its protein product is CASRPGTEDYGYTF.

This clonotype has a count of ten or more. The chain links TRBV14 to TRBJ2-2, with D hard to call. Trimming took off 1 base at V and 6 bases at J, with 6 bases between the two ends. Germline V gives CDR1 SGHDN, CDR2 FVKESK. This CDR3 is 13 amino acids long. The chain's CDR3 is CASSQVMSGELFF. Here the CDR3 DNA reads TGTGCCAGCAGCCAAGTGATGTCCGGGGAGCTGTTTTTT.

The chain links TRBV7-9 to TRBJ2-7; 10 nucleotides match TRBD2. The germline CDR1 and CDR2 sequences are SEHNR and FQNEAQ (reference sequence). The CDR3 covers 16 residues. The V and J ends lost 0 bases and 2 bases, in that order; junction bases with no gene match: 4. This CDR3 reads CASSLAASGSPYEQYF. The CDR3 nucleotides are TGTGCCAGCAGCTTAGCGGCTAGCGGGAGTCCCTACGAGCAGTACTTC.

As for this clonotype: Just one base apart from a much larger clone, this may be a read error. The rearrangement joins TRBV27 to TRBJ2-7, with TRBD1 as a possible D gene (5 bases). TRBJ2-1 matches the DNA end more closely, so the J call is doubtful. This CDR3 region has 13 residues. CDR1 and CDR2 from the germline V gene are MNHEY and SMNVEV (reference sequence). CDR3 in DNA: TGTGCCAGCAGTTACTCCAGGGCCTACGAGCAGTTCTTC. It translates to CASSYSRAYEQFF.

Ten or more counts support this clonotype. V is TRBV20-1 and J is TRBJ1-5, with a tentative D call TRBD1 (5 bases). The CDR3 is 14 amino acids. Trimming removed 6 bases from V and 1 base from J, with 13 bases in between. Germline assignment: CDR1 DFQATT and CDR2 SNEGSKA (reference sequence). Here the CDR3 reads CSAQYRDSNQPQHF. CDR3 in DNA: TGCAGTGCGCAATATAGGGACAGCAATCAGCCCCAGCATTTT.

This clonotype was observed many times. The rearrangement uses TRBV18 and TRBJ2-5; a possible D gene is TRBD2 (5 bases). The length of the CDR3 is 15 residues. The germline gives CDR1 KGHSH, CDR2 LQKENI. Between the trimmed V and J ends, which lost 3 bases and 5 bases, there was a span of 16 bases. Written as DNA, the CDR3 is TGTGCCAGCTCACCGAGTCATGTACGCGGGGAGACCCAGTACTTC. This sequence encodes CASSPSHVRGETQYF.

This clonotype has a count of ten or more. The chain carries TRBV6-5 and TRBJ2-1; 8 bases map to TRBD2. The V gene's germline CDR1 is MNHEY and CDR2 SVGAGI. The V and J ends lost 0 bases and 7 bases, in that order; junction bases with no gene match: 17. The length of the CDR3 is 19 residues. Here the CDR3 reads CASSYSYSGDRGGGNEQFF. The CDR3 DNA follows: TGTGCCAGCAGTTACTCGTACAGTGGGGATCGGGGGGGGGGAAATGAGCAGTTCTTC.

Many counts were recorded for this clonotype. CDR3: CASSGTYNQPQHF. In nucleotides, the CDR3 is TGTGCCAGTAGCGGGACGTACAATCAGCCCCAGCATTTT. The chain is built from TRBV19 and TRBJ1-5; maybe TRBD1 (5 bases). CDR3 length equals 13 residues. Germline V gene sequence: CDR1 LNHDA, CDR2 SQIVND (reference sequence). Trimming removed 6 bases from V and 3 bases from J, with 9 bases in between.

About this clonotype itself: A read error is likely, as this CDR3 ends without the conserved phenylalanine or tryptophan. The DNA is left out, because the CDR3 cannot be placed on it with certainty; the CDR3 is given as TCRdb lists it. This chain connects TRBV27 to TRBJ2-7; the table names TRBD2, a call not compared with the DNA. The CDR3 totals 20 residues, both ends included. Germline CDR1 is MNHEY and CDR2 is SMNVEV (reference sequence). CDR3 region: CASSSLPGLMGAYTPYERYS.

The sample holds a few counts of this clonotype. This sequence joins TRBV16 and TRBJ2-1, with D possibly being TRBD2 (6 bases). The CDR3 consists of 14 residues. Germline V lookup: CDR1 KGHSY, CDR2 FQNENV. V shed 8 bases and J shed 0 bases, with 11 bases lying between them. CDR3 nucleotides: TGTGCCAGCGGAGGGAGGAGCTCCTACAATGAGCAGTTCTTC. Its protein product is CASGGRSSYNEQFF.

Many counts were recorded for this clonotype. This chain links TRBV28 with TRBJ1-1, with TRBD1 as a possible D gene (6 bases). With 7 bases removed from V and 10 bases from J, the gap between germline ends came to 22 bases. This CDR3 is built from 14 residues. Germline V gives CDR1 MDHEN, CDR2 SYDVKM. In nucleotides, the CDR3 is TGTGCCAGCACGTATCCTGCGGGGGGGCACAGAGCTTTCTTT. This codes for CASTYPAGGHRAFF.